The TCR beta chain described here comes from a study of tumor-infiltrating lymphocytes in glioblastoma multiforme. Three nested ARM-PCR rounds with V-beta and C-beta primers built TCRB libraries. Using its own MiXCR run on the multiplex PCR reads, TCRdb lists one record per CDR3 protein. Of 8,000 to 10,000 distinct CDR3 sequences in the sample, roughly 66% were seen once. V lost 1 base, J lost 5 bases, and 6 bases lay in between. Looked up from germline, CDR1 is SGHAT and CDR2 is FQNNGV. The CDR3 runs 12 residues. V gene TRBV11-2 combines with J gene TRBJ2-7; no reliable D call. The specimen sequenced was brain tumor tissue. The sequence derives from a male donor with glioblastoma. Written as DNA, the CDR3 is TGTGCCAGCAGCTTAGGCCACGACGAGCAGTACTTC. Translated: CASSLGHDEQYF.